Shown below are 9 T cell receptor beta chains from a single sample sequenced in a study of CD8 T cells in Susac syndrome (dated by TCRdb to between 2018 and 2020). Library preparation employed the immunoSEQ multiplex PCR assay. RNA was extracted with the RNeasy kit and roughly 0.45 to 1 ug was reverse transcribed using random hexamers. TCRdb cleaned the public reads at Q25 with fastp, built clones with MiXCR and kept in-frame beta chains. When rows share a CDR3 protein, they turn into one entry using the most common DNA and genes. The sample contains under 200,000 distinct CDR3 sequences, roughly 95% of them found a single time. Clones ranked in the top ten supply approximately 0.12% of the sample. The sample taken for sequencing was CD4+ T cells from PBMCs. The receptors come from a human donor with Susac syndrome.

CDR3 region: CAWSPGQGRNTIYF. The CDR3 DNA reads TGTGCCTGGTCGCCGGGACAGGGAAGGAACACCATATATTTT. The rearrangement uses TRBV30 and TRBJ1-3, with TRBD1 matching over 9 bases. With V trimmed by 5 bases and J by 7 bases, 9 bases remained unmatched. Germline V CDR1 and CDR2: GTSNPN, SVGIG (reference sequence). The CDR3 consists of 14 residues.

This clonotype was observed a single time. The DNA for the CDR3 is TGTGCCTGTCAGGGTGGCGAAAAACTGTTTTTT. Translation: CACQGGEKLFF. This chain connects TRBV30 to TRBJ1-4, with D maybe TRBD1 (5 bases). CDR3 size: 11 residues. Trimming shortened V by 6 bases and J by 8 bases, and 10 bases separated the two germline ends. Germline CDR1 reads GTSNPN; CDR2 reads SVGIG (reference sequence). Combining the CDR3 with reference TRBV30 and TRBJ1-4 gives the whole variable domain SQTIHQWPATLVQPVGSPLSLECTVEGTSNPNLYWYRQAAGRGLQLLFYSVGIGQISSEVPQNLSASRPQDRQFILSSKKLLLSDSGFYLCACQGGEKLFFGSGTQLSVL.

This CDR3 reads CASSPGQNSPLHF. The CDR3 DNA reads as TGTGCCAGCAGCCCAGGACAGAATTCACCCCTCCACTTT. This chain uses TRBV7-3 with TRBJ1-6, with TRBD1 as a possible D gene (6 bases). The V gene lost 5 bases and the J gene lost 7 bases, with 9 bases spanning the gap. The CDR3 contains 13 residues. CDR1 is SGHTA, CDR2 FQGTGA, per germline.

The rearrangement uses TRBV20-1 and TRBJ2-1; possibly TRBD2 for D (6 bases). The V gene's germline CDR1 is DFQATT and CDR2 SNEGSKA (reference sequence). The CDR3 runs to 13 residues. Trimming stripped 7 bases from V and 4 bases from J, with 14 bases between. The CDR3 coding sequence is TGCAGTGGTTGGAGGGTGGGGTACAATGAGCAGTTCTTC. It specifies CSGWRVGYNEQFF.

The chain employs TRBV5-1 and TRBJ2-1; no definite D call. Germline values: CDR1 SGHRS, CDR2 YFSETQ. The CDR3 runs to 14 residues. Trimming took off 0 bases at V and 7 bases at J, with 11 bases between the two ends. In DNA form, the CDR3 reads TGCGCCAGCAGCTTGGCTGGCCCTCGAAATGAGCAGTTCTTC. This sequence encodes CASSLAGPRNEQFF.

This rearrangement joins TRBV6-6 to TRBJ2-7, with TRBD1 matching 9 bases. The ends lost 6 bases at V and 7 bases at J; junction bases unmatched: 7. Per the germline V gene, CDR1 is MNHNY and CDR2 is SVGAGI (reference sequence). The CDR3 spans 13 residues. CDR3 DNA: TGTGCCAGCAGATCCGGGACAGGGCGTGAGCAGTACTTC. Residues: CASRSGTGREQYF.

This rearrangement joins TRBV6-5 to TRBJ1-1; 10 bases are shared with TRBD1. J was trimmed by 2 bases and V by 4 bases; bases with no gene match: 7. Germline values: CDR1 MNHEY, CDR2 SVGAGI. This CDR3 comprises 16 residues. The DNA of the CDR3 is TGTGCCAGCAGTTCGGCCTCGACAGGGGGCAACACTGAAGCTTTCTTT. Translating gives CASSSASTGGNTEAFF.

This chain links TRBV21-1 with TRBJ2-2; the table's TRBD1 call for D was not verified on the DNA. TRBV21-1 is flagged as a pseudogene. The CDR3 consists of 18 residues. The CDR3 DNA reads TGTGCCAGCAGCAAACCGACGAGGGGCGTCGAAATAGCCGGGGAGCTGTTTTTT. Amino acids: CASSKPTRGVEIAGELFF.

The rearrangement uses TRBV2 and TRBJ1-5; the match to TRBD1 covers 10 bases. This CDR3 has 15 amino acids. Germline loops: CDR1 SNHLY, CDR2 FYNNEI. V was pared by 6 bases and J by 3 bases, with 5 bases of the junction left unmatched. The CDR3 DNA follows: TGTGCCAGCAGCACGACAGGGGGCCTCAATCAGCCCCAGCATTTT. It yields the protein CASSTTGGLNQPQHF.